Listed below are T cell receptor beta chains from one sample, sequenced in a study of CD8 T cells in Susac syndrome. TCRdb fed the immunoSEQ multiplex PCR reads into MiXCR, producing one record per CDR3 protein. The sample holds hundreds of thousands of distinct CDR3 sequences, 85% to 90% seen once. Material for sequencing was CD8+ T cells from PBMCs. Receptors originate from a human donor with multiple sclerosis. The CDR3 runs from the conserved cysteine through the conserved F or W. Each record gives: clone size, D gene, V gene, J gene, CDR3 protein, CDR3 DNA. A D gene is named only where the DNA matches it firmly. Only part of the rows carry a size: once, few, many, or a class if the clone is expanded.

>NA|NA|TRBV10-3|TRBJ1-5
CAISESAAGPNQPQHF
TGTGCAATCAGTGAGTCGGCAGCGGGTCCCAATCAGCCCCAGCATTTT
>NA|NA|TRBV2|TRBJ2-2
CASSESVGGGELFF
TGTGCCAGCAGTGAAAGTGTAGGTGGCGGGGAGCTGTTTTTT
>NA|TRBD1|TRBV18|TRBJ1-3
CASSPPTGDGNTIYF
TGTGCCAGCTCACCCCCTACAGGGGACGGAAACACCATATATTTT
>NA|TRBD2|TRBV7-9|TRBJ2-7
CASSRSGNIQNEQYF
TGTGCCAGCAGCAGAAGCGGGAACATACAAAACGAGCAGTACTTC
>NA|NA|TRBV7-2|TRBJ1-4
CASRSDGGSWGGEKLFF
TGTGCCAGCAGAAGCGACGGAGGCTCTTGGGGTGGTGAAAAACTGTTTTTT
>NA|NA|TRBV20-1|TRBJ1-5
CSAPGGDSNQPQHF
TGCAGTGCTCCTGGGGGGGATAGCAATCAGCCCCAGCATTTT
>NA|NA|TRBV27|TRBJ2-7
CASGGRVRLYEQYF
TGTGCCAGTGGCGGCAGGGTACGCCTGTACGAGCAGTACTTC
>once|NA|TRBV15|TRBJ2-2
CATGGKDTGELFF
TGTGCCACCGGGGGAAAGGACACCGGGGAGCTGTTTTTT
>NA|NA|TRBV28|TRBJ1-2
CASSSPTREAANYGYTF
TGTGCCAGCAGTTCCCCTACCCGGGAGGCAGCTAACTATGGCTACACCTTC
>NA|TRBD1|TRBV4-1|TRBJ1-2
CASSRVDRDYGYTF
TGCGCCAGCAGCCGAGTAGACAGGGACTATGGCTACACCTTC
>NA|TRBD2|TRBV4-1|TRBJ2-2
CASSQAPSGSPRGELFF
TGCGCCAGCAGCCAAGCCCCTAGCGGGAGTCCCAGAGGGGAGCTGTTTTTT
>NA|NA|TRBV11-2|TRBJ2-7
CASSPPRGSVGNEQYF
TGTGCCAGCAGCCCACCGCGGGGCTCGGTCGGGAACGAGCAGTACTTC
>NA|NA|TRBV27|TRBJ2-7
CASSFSGSFEQYF
TGTGCCAGCAGTTTCTCTGGGTCGTTCGAGCAGTACTTC
>once|NA|TRBV12-3/TRBV12-4|TRBJ1-5
CASSQDKASNQPQHF
TGTGCCAGCAGTCAGGACAAGGCTAGCAATCAGCCCCAGCATTTT
>NA|TRBD2|TRBV12-3/TRBV12-4|TRBJ2-2
CASSLARGSLTGELFF
TGTGCCAGCAGTTTAGCGCGGGGGAGTCTCACCGGGGAGCTGTTTTTT
>NA|NA|TRBV5-1|TRBJ1-1
CASSLASGMNTEAFF
TGCGCCAGCAGCTTGGCCTCCGGGATGAACACTGAAGCTTTCTTT
>NA|TRBD2|TRBV7-2|TRBJ2-1
CASSFKTSGNNEQFF
TGTGCCAGCAGCTTTAAGACTAGCGGGAACAATGAGCAGTTCTTC
>once|TRBD2|TRBV27|TRBJ2-7
CASFSGAPSYEQYF
TGTGCCAGCTTTAGCGGGGCTCCCTCCTACGAGCAGTACTTC
>NA|NA|TRBV11-3|TRBJ2-2
CASSSGRGNTGELFF
TGTGCCAGCAGCTCCGGACGGGGAAACACCGGGGAGCTGTTTTTT
>NA|TRBD1|TRBV5-4|TRBJ1-3
CASTLEGQAENTIYF
TGTGCCAGCACCCTCGAGGGACAGGCCGAAAACACCATATATTTT
>NA|NA|TRBV11-2|TRBJ2-7
CASSLYQGSEQYF
TGTGCCAGCAGCCTTTACCAGGGGTCCGAGCAGTACTTC
>NA|NA|TRBV20-1|TRBJ2-7
CSARDGTLGTYEQYF
TGCAGTGCTAGAGATGGAACGTTAGGGACCTACGAGCAGTACTTC
>NA|NA|TRBV7-2|TRBJ2-7
CASSHPTAYPYEQYF
TGTGCCAGCAGCCACCCGACGGCCTACCCTTACGAGCAGTACTTC